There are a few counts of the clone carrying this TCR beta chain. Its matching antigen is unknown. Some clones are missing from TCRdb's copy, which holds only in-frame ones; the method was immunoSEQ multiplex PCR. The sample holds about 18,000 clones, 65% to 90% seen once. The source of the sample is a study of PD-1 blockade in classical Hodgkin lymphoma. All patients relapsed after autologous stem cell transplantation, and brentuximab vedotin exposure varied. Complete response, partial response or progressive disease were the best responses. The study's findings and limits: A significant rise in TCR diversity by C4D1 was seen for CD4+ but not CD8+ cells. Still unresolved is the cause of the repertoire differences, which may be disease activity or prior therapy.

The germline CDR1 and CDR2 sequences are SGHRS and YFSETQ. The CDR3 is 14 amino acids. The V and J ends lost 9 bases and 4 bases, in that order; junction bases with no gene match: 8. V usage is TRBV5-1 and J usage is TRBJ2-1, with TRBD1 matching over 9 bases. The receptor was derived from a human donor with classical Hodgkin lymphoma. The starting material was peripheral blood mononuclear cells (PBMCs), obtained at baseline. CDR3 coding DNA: TGCGCCACCACACAGGGGGCCCAATACAATGAGCAGTTCTTC. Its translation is CATTQGAQYNEQFF.